This T cell receptor (beta chain) was identified in a study of cytomegalovirus exposure and HLA in healthy donors. Whole-study context: The roughly 130 validation repertoires, a later analysis reported, used the same platform as the 600 to 700 repertoires from the first cohort.

Remarks on this clone: What it binds is unknown.

Sequenced by immunoSEQ multiplex PCR; TCRdb stores in-frame clones only, minus some. The data show about 220,000 clones, approximately 80% seen once. The study drew the donors from its roughly 130-subject validation cohort, separate from the approximately 690-subject first cohort. The V gene's germline CDR1 is GTSNPN and CDR2 SVGIG (reference sequence). V was clipped by 1 base and J by 5 bases; unmatched bases: 8. This CDR3 has 14 residues. Study outcomes and limitations: Reported performance of the classifier showed diagnosis of cytomegalovirus status with high specificity and sensitivity. As confirmed in vitro, three CMV-associated chains were specific for CMV antigens.

Sequencing was carried out using PBMCs. This TCR came from a woman aged 30 to 39 in good health and CMV-seropositive. This rearrangement joins TRBV30 to TRBJ2-7, with TRBD1 matching 7 bases. The CDR3 is CAWSAGQALDEQYF. The CDR3 nucleotides read TGTGCCTGGAGTGCTGGACAGGCTTTAGACGAGCAGTACTTC.